This T cell receptor beta chain was observed in a study of blood T cell repertoires in COVID-19. V dropped 6 bases and J dropped 2; count of bases not matched to a gene: 4. The CDR3 has 14 residues. Germline CDR1 and CDR2: SNHLY and FYNNEI. The repertoire was sequenced with immunoSEQ multiplex PCR; TCRdb's copy has only in-frame clones and lacks some. The sample records approximately 270,000 clones, 85% to 90% being singletons. Sequencing input: PBMCs or T cells enriched from blood (not recorded which). The TCR comes from a woman aged 60-75 years who had recovered from COVID-19. This chain connects TRBV2 to TRBJ2-1, with TRBD1 matching over 7 bases. The CDR3, as DNA: TGTGCCAGCAGCGACAGGGCTACCTACAATGAGCAGTTCTTC. This gives the protein CASSDRATYNEQFF.